These T cell receptor beta chains were read from a single sample in a study of T cells in Graves' hyperthyroidism and ophthalmopathy. TCRdb itself ran the multiplex PCR reads through MiXCR, one entry per CDR3 protein. The data show hundreds of thousands of distinct CDR3 sequences, about 25% seen once. Sequenced sample: blood. Every receptor here comes from a man aged 45-65 years with Graves' hyperthyroidism. CDR3s include the opening cysteine and the closing phenylalanine or tryptophan. Fields, in order: V gene, clone size, J gene, CDR3 length, D gene, CDR3 DNA, CDR3 protein. The D gene is left open where the match is weak. Clone size is given for some rows only: seen once, a few or many times, or a class if the clone is expanded.

v_gene: TRBV28; abundance: few; j_gene: TRBJ1-2; len: 12; d_gene: NA; CDR3nt: TGTGCCAGCCGGGGTACGGTAGATGGCTACACCTTC; CDR3aa: CASRGTVDGYTF
v_gene: TRBV6-1; abundance: NA; j_gene: TRBJ1-2; len: 13; d_gene: NA; CDR3nt: TGTGCCAGCAGTGACGGACTTTACTATGGCTACACCTTC; CDR3aa: CASSDGLYYGYTF
v_gene: TRBV7-9; abundance: NA; j_gene: TRBJ2-7; len: 13; d_gene: NA; CDR3nt: TGTGCCAGCAGCTTTAAACAAGACTACGAGCAGTACTTC; CDR3aa: CASSFKQDYEQYF
v_gene: TRBV28; abundance: many; j_gene: TRBJ2-3; len: 13; d_gene: NA; CDR3nt: TGTGCCAGCAGTTTGAGGGAGACAGATACGCAGTATTTT; CDR3aa: CASSLRETDTQYF
v_gene: TRBV7-6; abundance: NA; j_gene: TRBJ2-3; len: 15; d_gene: NA; CDR3nt: TGTGCCAGCAGCTTAGCGGTGCAGGGCCCAGATACGCAGTATTTT; CDR3aa: CASSLAVQGPDTQYF
v_gene: TRBV20-1; abundance: NA; j_gene: TRBJ1-2; len: 13; d_gene: TRBD1; CDR3nt: TGCAGTGCTCCCGGACAGGACAAATACGGCTACACCTTC; CDR3aa: CSAPGQDKYGYTF
v_gene: TRBV28; abundance: many; j_gene: TRBJ2-5; len: 15; d_gene: TRBD2; CDR3nt: TGTGCCAGCAGTACCCCAACGGGAGGTGGGGAGACCCAGTACTTC; CDR3aa: CASSTPTGGGETQYF
v_gene: TRBV3-1; abundance: many; j_gene: TRBJ2-5; len: 15; d_gene: NA; CDR3nt: TGTGCCAGCAGCCAATCGGATGCCCGTCAAGAGACCCAGTACTTC; CDR3aa: CASSQSDARQETQYF
v_gene: TRBV3-1; abundance: many; j_gene: TRBJ2-7; len: 15; d_gene: TRBD1; CDR3nt: TGTGCCAGCAGCCAATTTACAGGGGGAACCTACGAGCAGTACTTC; CDR3aa: CASSQFTGGTYEQYF
v_gene: TRBV20-1; abundance: NA; j_gene: TRBJ2-5; len: 13; d_gene: NA; CDR3nt: TGCAGTGCCCCAAAGGGTTTCGGAGAGACCCAGTACTTC; CDR3aa: CSAPKGFGETQYF
v_gene: TRBV2; abundance: many; j_gene: TRBJ2-3; len: 14; d_gene: NA; CDR3nt: TGTGCCAGCAGTGTCATCTTACCGACAGATACGCAGTATTTT; CDR3aa: CASSVILPTDTQYF
v_gene: TRBV7-6; abundance: few; j_gene: TRBJ2-7; len: 13; d_gene: NA; CDR3nt: TGTGCCAGCAGTACAGCGACCTTAGGCGAGCAGTACTTC; CDR3aa: CASSTATLGEQYF
v_gene: TRBV5-1; abundance: NA; j_gene: TRBJ2-7; len: 14; d_gene: TRBD1; CDR3nt: TGCGCCAGCAGCGACCCTCAGGGGGCCTACGAGCAGTACTTC; CDR3aa: CASSDPQGAYEQYF
v_gene: TRBV4-2; abundance: NA; j_gene: TRBJ2-1; len: 17; d_gene: TRBD2; CDR3nt: TGTGCCAGCAGCCCCGGGACTAGCGGGAGCTCCTACAATGAGCAGTTCTTC; CDR3aa: CASSPGTSGSSYNEQFF
v_gene: TRBV5-1; abundance: many; j_gene: TRBJ2-7; len: 14; d_gene: NA; CDR3nt: TGCGCCAGCAGCTTGGAACAGGGAGGCGACGAGCAGTACTTC; CDR3aa: CASSLEQGGDEQYF
v_gene: TRBV30; abundance: few; j_gene: TRBJ1-1; len: 13; d_gene: NA; CDR3nt: TGTGCCTGGAGTGGGACAATGAACACTGAAGCTTTCTTT; CDR3aa: CAWSGTMNTEAFF
v_gene: TRBV20-1; abundance: many; j_gene: TRBJ2-1; len: 17; d_gene: NA; CDR3nt: TGCAGTGCTAGAGATCTGGACGAAGCATACTCCTACAATGAGCAGTTCTTC; CDR3aa: CSARDLDEAYSYNEQFF
v_gene: TRBV27; abundance: NA; j_gene: TRBJ2-5; len: 13; d_gene: NA; CDR3nt: TGTGCCAGCAGTTTATTGGGTGAGGAGACCCAGTACTTC; CDR3aa: CASSLLGEETQYF
v_gene: TRBV11-2; abundance: NA; j_gene: TRBJ2-7; len: 15; d_gene: TRBD1; CDR3nt: TGTGCCAGCAGTTTAGGATCGGGACAGGTCTACGAGCAGTACTTC; CDR3aa: CASSLGSGQVYEQYF
v_gene: TRBV6-2/TRBV6-3; abundance: NA; j_gene: TRBJ2-1; len: 11; d_gene: NA; CDR3nt: TGTGCCAGTGCCGACCGGGGTGAGCAGTTCTTC; CDR3aa: CASADRGEQFF
v_gene: TRBV20-1; abundance: NA; j_gene: TRBJ2-7; len: 15; d_gene: NA; CDR3nt: TGCAGTGCTAGACCAACCGCACTTAGCACTCACGAGCAGTACTTC; CDR3aa: CSARPTALSTHEQYF
v_gene: TRBV28; abundance: few; j_gene: TRBJ2-1; len: 12; d_gene: NA; CDR3nt: TGTGCCAGCAACTCCATTTACAATGAGCAGTTCTTC; CDR3aa: CASNSIYNEQFF
v_gene: TRBV9; abundance: NA; j_gene: TRBJ1-4; len: 17; d_gene: TRBD1; CDR3nt: TGTGCCAGCAGCGTAAGGTCCGGGACAGGCCTTAATGAAAAACTGTTTTTT; CDR3aa: CASSVRSGTGLNEKLFF
v_gene: TRBV10-2; abundance: few; j_gene: TRBJ2-1; len: 14; d_gene: TRBD2; CDR3nt: TGCGCCAGCAGCAAGGCAGCGGGAATCAATGAGCAGTTCTTC; CDR3aa: CASSKAAGINEQFF
v_gene: TRBV12-5; abundance: NA; j_gene: TRBJ2-7; len: 11; d_gene: NA; CDR3nt: TGTGCTAGTGGTTTGGCCTACGAGCAGTACTTC; CDR3aa: CASGLAYEQYF
v_gene: TRBV6-5; abundance: NA; j_gene: TRBJ2-2; len: 15; d_gene: NA; CDR3nt: TGTGCCAGCAGTTTCGTAGCAGGGGACACCGGAGAGCTGTTTTTT; CDR3aa: CASSFVAGDTGELFF
v_gene: TRBV12-3/TRBV12-4; abundance: few; j_gene: TRBJ2-1; len: 11; d_gene: TRBD1; CDR3nt: TGTGCCAGCAGTTTAGGGACAGGGGAGTTCTTC; CDR3aa: CASSLGTGEFF
v_gene: TRBV5-1; abundance: NA; j_gene: TRBJ1-2; len: 18; d_gene: NA; CDR3nt: TGCGCCAGCAGCTTGGATCCTCCAACAGGTGGGGACGGCTATGGCTACACCTTC; CDR3aa: CASSLDPPTGGDGYGYTF
v_gene: TRBV18; abundance: many; j_gene: TRBJ1-1; len: 14; d_gene: NA; CDR3nt: TGTGCCAGCTCACCAAAGACCGAGAACACTGAAGCTTTCTTT; CDR3aa: CASSPKTENTEAFF
v_gene: TRBV19; abundance: NA; j_gene: TRBJ2-4; len: 17; d_gene: TRBD2; CDR3nt: TGTGCCAGTAGTAAATCCGGGACTAGCGGGAGTAAAAACATTCAGTACTTC; CDR3aa: CASSKSGTSGSKNIQYF
v_gene: TRBV19; abundance: few; j_gene: TRBJ2-7; len: 15; d_gene: TRBD2; CDR3nt: TGTGCCAGTAGTCTGACTGGCGGGAGACCATACGAGCAGTACTTC; CDR3aa: CASSLTGGRPYEQYF
v_gene: TRBV7-8; abundance: many; j_gene: TRBJ2-7; len: 17; d_gene: NA; CDR3nt: TGTGCCAGCAGCTTAGCGGGTAGGGGCCCCTTCCTTTCCGAGCAGTACTTC; CDR3aa: CASSLAGRGPFLSEQYF
v_gene: TRBV28; abundance: many; j_gene: TRBJ1-1; len: 11; d_gene: NA; CDR3nt: TGTGCCAGCGTAACGAACACTGTAGCTTTCTTT; CDR3aa: CASVTNTVAFF
v_gene: TRBV30; abundance: few; j_gene: TRBJ1-1; len: 13; d_gene: NA; CDR3nt: TGTGCCTGGAGCCTACACCCGGACACTGAAGCTTTCTTT; CDR3aa: CAWSLHPDTEAFF
v_gene: TRBV6-1; abundance: few; j_gene: TRBJ1-1; len: 14; d_gene: NA; CDR3nt: TGTGCCAGCACCCTTAGCGCGGCTAAGTCTTGGGCTTTCTTT; CDR3aa: CASTLSAAKSWAFF
v_gene: TRBV20-1; abundance: NA; j_gene: TRBJ2-7; len: 11; d_gene: NA; CDR3nt: TGCAGTGCTACAGAAGCCTACGAGCAGTACTTC; CDR3aa: CSATEAYEQYF
v_gene: TRBV7-2; abundance: many; j_gene: TRBJ2-1; len: 15; d_gene: TRBD1; CDR3nt: TGTGCCAGCAGCTTGGCACAGGGGGCCTACAATGAGCAGTTCTTC; CDR3aa: CASSLAQGAYNEQFF
v_gene: TRBV28; abundance: many; j_gene: TRBJ2-3; len: 17; d_gene: TRBD2; CDR3nt: TGTGCTAGTGCCAGTCAGAAGACTAGCGGGAGAGCAGATACGCAGTATTTT; CDR3aa: CASASQKTSGRADTQYF
v_gene: TRBV5-6; abundance: many; j_gene: TRBJ1-1; len: 14; d_gene: NA; CDR3nt: TGTGCCAGCAGCTTTGTCTCAGGGAACACTGAAGCTTTCTTT; CDR3aa: CASSFVSGNTEAFF
v_gene: TRBV11-2; abundance: many; j_gene: TRBJ2-1; len: 16; d_gene: TRBD2; CDR3nt: TGTGCCAGCAGCTTCTTAGCGGGAGGGCCGGGAGGTGAGCAGTTCTTC; CDR3aa: CASSFLAGGPGGEQFF
v_gene: TRBV11-3; abundance: NA; j_gene: TRBJ2-7; len: 14; d_gene: NA; CDR3nt: TGTGCCAGCAGTTTAAACCTTCACGGCTACGAGCAGTACTTC; CDR3aa: CASSLNLHGYEQYF
v_gene: TRBV6-1; abundance: few; j_gene: TRBJ2-7; len: 14; d_gene: TRBD1; CDR3nt: TGTGCCAGCAGACGGACAGGGGGTGGACACGAGCAGTACTTC; CDR3aa: CASRRTGGGHEQYF
v_gene: TRBV20-1; abundance: NA; j_gene: TRBJ2-7; len: 15; d_gene: TRBD2; CDR3nt: TGCAGTGCTAGCCCTTTAGCGGGAGGGGAGTACGAGCAGTACTTC; CDR3aa: CSASPLAGGEYEQYF
v_gene: TRBV28; abundance: many; j_gene: TRBJ2-7; len: 15; d_gene: TRBD1; CDR3nt: TGTGCCAGCAGTTGGACAGGCAGTTTAATCTACGAGCAGTACTTC; CDR3aa: CASSWTGSLIYEQYF
v_gene: TRBV7-2; abundance: NA; j_gene: TRBJ1-2; len: 16; d_gene: TRBD1; CDR3nt: TGTGCCAGCAGCACGGAGGACAGGGGGCGTATCTATGGCTACACCTTC; CDR3aa: CASSTEDRGRIYGYTF
v_gene: TRBV5-6; abundance: NA; j_gene: TRBJ2-5; len: 15; d_gene: NA; CDR3nt: TGTGCCAGCAGCTTGGGGAGGGGCGCAGTAGAGACCCAGTACTTC; CDR3aa: CASSLGRGAVETQYF
v_gene: TRBV7-3; abundance: few; j_gene: TRBJ2-7; len: 14; d_gene: NA; CDR3nt: TGTGCCAGCAGTTTAAAGGGGAGAGCCTACGAGCAGTACTTC; CDR3aa: CASSLKGRAYEQYF
v_gene: TRBV19; abundance: NA; j_gene: TRBJ1-1; len: 14; d_gene: TRBD1; CDR3nt: TGTGCCAGTAGTGGGGGACAGGGAATGTCTGAAGCTTTCTTT; CDR3aa: CASSGGQGMSEAFF
v_gene: TRBV27; abundance: NA; j_gene: TRBJ2-3; len: 16; d_gene: TRBD2; CDR3nt: TGTGCCAGCAGTTGGGGACTAGCGGGAGCGGCGGATACGCAGTATTTT; CDR3aa: CASSWGLAGAADTQYF
v_gene: TRBV7-3; abundance: NA; j_gene: TRBJ2-1; len: 15; d_gene: TRBD2; CDR3nt: TGTGCCAGCAGCGTGCTAGCGGGAGCGGGCAATGAGCAGTTCTTC; CDR3aa: CASSVLAGAGNEQFF
v_gene: TRBV20-1; abundance: NA; j_gene: TRBJ2-7; len: 14; d_gene: NA; CDR3nt: TGCAGTGCTGCGCGGGACCTGGGGTCCTACGAGCAGTACTTC; CDR3aa: CSAARDLGSYEQYF
v_gene: TRBV5-1; abundance: few; j_gene: TRBJ2-1; len: 16; d_gene: TRBD2; CDR3nt: TGCGCCAGCAGCTTGCGTCCGGGAGGAGGATACAATGAGCAGTTCTTC; CDR3aa: CASSLRPGGGYNEQFF
v_gene: TRBV20-1; abundance: few; j_gene: TRBJ2-1; len: 14; d_gene: NA; CDR3nt: TGCAGTGCTAGAGATGAGGGGTGGAACAATGAGCAGTTCTTC; CDR3aa: CSARDEGWNNEQFF
v_gene: TRBV12-3/TRBV12-4; abundance: many; j_gene: TRBJ2-3; len: 14; d_gene: TRBD2; CDR3nt: TGTGCCAGCAGTTTTCCGGGAGGGGCAGATACGCAGTATTTT; CDR3aa: CASSFPGGADTQYF
v_gene: TRBV20-1; abundance: NA; j_gene: TRBJ2-5; len: 17; d_gene: TRBD1; CDR3nt: TGCAGTGCTAGGGACAGGGGACCCCGGACGTACCAAGAGACCCAGTACTTC; CDR3aa: CSARDRGPRTYQETQYF
v_gene: TRBV7-3; abundance: many; j_gene: TRBJ2-3; len: 15; d_gene: TRBD2; CDR3nt: TGTGCCAGCAGCTACGGGACTAGCGGGGCAGATACGCAGTATTTT; CDR3aa: CASSYGTSGADTQYF
v_gene: TRBV11-3; abundance: few; j_gene: TRBJ2-2; len: 15; d_gene: NA; CDR3nt: TGTGCCAGCAGCTTAGACCCCAGGGCGGCCGGGGAGCTGTTTTTT; CDR3aa: CASSLDPRAAGELFF
v_gene: TRBV6-2/TRBV6-3; abundance: NA; j_gene: TRBJ2-1; len: 13; d_gene: NA; CDR3nt: TGTGCCAGCAGTTACCTCCTCGGAAATGAGCAGTTCTTC; CDR3aa: CASSYLLGNEQFF
v_gene: TRBV7-9; abundance: many; j_gene: TRBJ2-1; len: 13; d_gene: NA; CDR3nt: TGTGCCAGCAGCTTCAAAGGGGGTTATGAGCAGTTCTTC; CDR3aa: CASSFKGGYEQFF